This TCR beta chain was retrieved from a study of blood T cell repertoires in COVID-19 (dated by TCRdb to the early 2020s). At the level of the whole study: Collaborator samples came from the United States, Italy and Spain and covered acute and convalescent phases of COVID-19. Deeply sampled blood TCRbeta repertoires from subjects exposed to, actively infected with, or recovered from COVID-19 were included in the dataset. The repertoires were released in a freely available public database meant as a resource for research on the immune response to SARS-CoV-2. Where available, HLA class I and class II types were obtained from metadata supplied by the sample provider rather than from assay-based typing. The samples were drawn from the first 160 participants of the ongoing ImmuneRACE study and from roughly 1,300 subjects provided by 6 global collaborators. Sample metadata almost always included a de-identified subject ID, COVID-19 status, age in years and sex. The material from the prospective study consisted of cDNA or gDNA derived from T cells, B-cell-depleted T cells, or PBMCs. Broader findings and caveats from the paper: How much clinical and demographic metadata was included differed by source and by participant, and the metadata was provided uncurated.

Collaborating institutions collected whole blood in K2EDTA tubes following their own protocols. For TCRbeta analysis, collaborator samples were shipped as frozen whole blood, as isolated PBMCs, or as DNA extracted from either sample type. Regarding this clone: Its antigen is still unknown. Qualities for individual bases were not recorded, and no much larger clone is one base off.

The immunoSEQ Assay, a bias-controlled multiplex PCR, was used to amplify TCRbeta CDR3 regions from genomic DNA. In the original analysis: Nucleated cell counts per sample were estimated from amplification of reference gene primers within the assay. Sequence reads were collapsed and filtered to measure the absolute abundance of every unique TCRbeta CDR3 rearrangement. For each sample, productive Simpson clonality was calculated by taking the square root of Simpson's diversity index across productive rearrangements. TCRdb holds this immuneACCESS table with in-frame rearrangements only. Some clones are missing; in checked studies, unresolved V genes explain under half, and the rest has no known cause. Clone size and V and J calls were adopted from that table, with D and trimming inferred from the DNA. Recorded for this sample are a few hundred thousand clones; roughly 80% of them occurred a single time. The ten largest clonotypes hold about 20% of the sample.

Sequenced sample: peripheral blood. The TCR comes from a man aged 30 to 45 with active or convalescent COVID-19.

The DNA sequence follows: TGTGCCAGCAGCTTAGACGGGACAGCTGAGAACACTGAAGCTTTCTTT. Translation gives CASSLDGTAENTEAFF. This sequence uses TRBV7-2 and TRBJ1-1; 7 bases in the middle match TRBD1. Spanning cysteine to phenylalanine, the CDR3 consists of 16 amino acids. Solely the CDR3 DNA is kept, with 48 bases framed from the first base. V and J are trimmed by 1 base and 1 base, and the gene matches miss 6 bases of the junction. As encoded in the germline V gene, CDR1 is SGHTA while CDR2 is FQGNSA.